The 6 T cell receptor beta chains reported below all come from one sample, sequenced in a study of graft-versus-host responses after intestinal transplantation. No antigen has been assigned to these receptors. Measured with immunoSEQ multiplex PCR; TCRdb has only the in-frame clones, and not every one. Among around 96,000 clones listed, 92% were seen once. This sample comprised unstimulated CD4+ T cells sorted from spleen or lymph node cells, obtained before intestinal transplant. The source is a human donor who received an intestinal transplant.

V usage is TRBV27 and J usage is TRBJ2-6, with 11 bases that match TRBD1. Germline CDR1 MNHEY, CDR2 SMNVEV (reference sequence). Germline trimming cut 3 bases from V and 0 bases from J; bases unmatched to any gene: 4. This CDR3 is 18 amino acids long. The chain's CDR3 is CASSLRTGGSSGANVLTF. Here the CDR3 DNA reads TGTGCCAGCAGTTTGAGGACAGGGGGCTCCTCTGGGGCCAACGTCCTGACTTTC. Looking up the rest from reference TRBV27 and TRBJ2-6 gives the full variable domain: EAQVTQNPRYLITVTGKKLTVTCSQNMNHEYMSWYRQDPGLGLRQIYYSMNVEVTDKGDVPEGYKVSRKEKRNFPLILESPSPNQTSLYFCASSLRTGGSSGANVLTFGAGSRLTVL.

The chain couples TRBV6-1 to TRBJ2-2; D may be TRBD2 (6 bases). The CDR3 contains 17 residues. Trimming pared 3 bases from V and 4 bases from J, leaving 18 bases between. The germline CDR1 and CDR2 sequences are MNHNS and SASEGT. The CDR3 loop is CASSDMGRMGLTGELFF. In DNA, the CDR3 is TGTGCCAGCAGTGATATGGGCAGGATGGGACTCACCGGGGAGCTGTTTTTT.

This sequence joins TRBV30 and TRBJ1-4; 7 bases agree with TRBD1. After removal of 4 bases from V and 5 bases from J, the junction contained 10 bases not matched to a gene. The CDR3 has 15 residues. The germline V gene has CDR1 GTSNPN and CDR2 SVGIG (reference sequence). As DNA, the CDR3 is TGTGCCTGGACCCCACGACAGGGATTAAATGAAAAACTGTTTTTT. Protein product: CAWTPRQGLNEKLFF.

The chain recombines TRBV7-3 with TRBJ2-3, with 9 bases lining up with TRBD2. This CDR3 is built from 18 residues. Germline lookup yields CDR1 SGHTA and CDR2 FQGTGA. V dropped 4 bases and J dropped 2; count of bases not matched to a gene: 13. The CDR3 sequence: CASSSGLIAGADTDTQYF. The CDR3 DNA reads TGTGCCAGCAGCTCCGGACTGATAGCGGGGGCCGACACAGATACGCAGTATTTT.

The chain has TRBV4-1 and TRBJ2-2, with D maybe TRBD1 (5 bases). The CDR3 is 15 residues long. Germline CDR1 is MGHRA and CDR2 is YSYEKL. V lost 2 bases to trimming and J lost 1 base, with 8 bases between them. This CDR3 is CASSQTGLNTGELFF. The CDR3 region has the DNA TGCGCCAGCAGCCAAACAGGCTTGAACACCGGGGAGCTGTTTTTT.

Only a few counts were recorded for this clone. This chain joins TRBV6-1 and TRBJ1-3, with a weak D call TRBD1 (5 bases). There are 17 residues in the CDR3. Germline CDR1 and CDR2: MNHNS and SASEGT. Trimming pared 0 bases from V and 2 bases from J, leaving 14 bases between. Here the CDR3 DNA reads TGTGCCAGCAGTGAAGCGTGGCAGGGAGGAACTGGAAACACCATATATTTT. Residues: CASSEAWQGGTGNTIYF.